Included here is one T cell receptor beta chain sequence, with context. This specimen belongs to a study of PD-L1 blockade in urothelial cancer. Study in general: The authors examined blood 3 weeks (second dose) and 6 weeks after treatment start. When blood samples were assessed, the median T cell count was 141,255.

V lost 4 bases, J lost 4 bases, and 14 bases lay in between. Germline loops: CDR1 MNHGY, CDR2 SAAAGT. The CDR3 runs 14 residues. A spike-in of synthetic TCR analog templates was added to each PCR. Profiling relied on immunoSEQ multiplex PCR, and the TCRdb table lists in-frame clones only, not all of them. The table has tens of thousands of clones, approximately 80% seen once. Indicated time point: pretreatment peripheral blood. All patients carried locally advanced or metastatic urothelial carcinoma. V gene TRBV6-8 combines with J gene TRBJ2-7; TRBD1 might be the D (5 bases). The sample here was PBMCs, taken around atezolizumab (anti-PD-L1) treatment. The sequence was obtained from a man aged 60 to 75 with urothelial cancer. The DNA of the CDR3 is TGTGCCAGCAGTTCCGGCAGGGTGGAGTACGAGCAGTACTTC. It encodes CASSSGRVEYEQYF.